These 30 T cell receptor beta chains were all obtained from the same sample, sequenced in a study of blood T cells in healthy people across ages. Alongside a J-beta primer mix, a sample-barcoded 5' primer served in a second PCR lasting about 6 to 12 cycles. Each CDR3 protein gets one entry after TCRdb re-called the 5' RACE reads with MiXCR. Of roughly 900,000 distinct CDR3 sequences in the sample, about 48% are singletons; the top ten hold around 15%. The source material was blood. Every receptor here comes from a young man in good health.

The chain combines TRBV12-3 or TRBV12-4 with TRBJ1-1, with 8 bases matching TRBD1. The V and J ends lost 2 bases and 6 bases, in that order; junction bases with no gene match: 5. The CDR3 contains 14 residues. The CDR3 bases are TGTGCCAGCAGTTTACGACAGGGGCTCTCTGAAGCTTTCTTT. This codes for CASSLRQGLSEAFF.

The chain links TRBV9 to TRBJ2-1, with D perhaps assigned TRBD1 or TRBD2 (5 bases each). The germline V gene encodes CDR1 SGDLS and CDR2 YYNGEE. This CDR3 is built from 17 residues. V was shortened by 3 bases and J by 0 bases, with 16 bases between the two germline ends. CDR3 bases: TGTGCCAGCAGCGCCCGAGGGACCACCCACTCCTACAATGAGCAGTTCTTC. It specifies CASSARGTTHSYNEQFF.

As concerns this clonotype: One end of the junction varies from germline; a read error may be responsible. The V call is TRBV20-1, the J call TRBJ1-2, with D hard to call. Germline CDR1 reads DFQATT; CDR2 reads SNEGSKA (reference sequence). The CDR3 loop spans 13 amino acids. The CDR3 DNA sequence: TGCAGTGCTAGTGACGGGATTAACTATGGCTGCACCTTC. This sequence encodes CSASDGINYGCTF.

There are many counts of this clonotype. The chain links TRBV4-1 to TRBJ2-6, with a tentative D call TRBD1 (6 bases). The V gene's germline CDR1 is MGHRA and CDR2 YSYEKL. This CDR3 is built from 16 residues. V was trimmed by 4 bases and J by 0 bases, leaving 10 bases between them. CDR3 loop: CASSLVDSSGANVLTF. The DNA of the CDR3 is TGCGCCAGCAGCCTCGTGGACAGCTCTGGGGCCAACGTCCTGACTTTC.

In its sample, this clonotype was seen a few times. V usage is TRBV29-1 and J usage is TRBJ2-7, with TRBD1 identical over 7 bases. Germline CDR1 and CDR2: SQVTM and ANQGSEA. Losses at the gene ends were 6 bases for V and 3 bases for J; bases not matched to a gene: 8. This CDR3 is 13 amino acids long. CDR3 region: CSVVGQADYEQYF. The CDR3 bases are TGCAGCGTAGTCGGACAGGCGGACTACGAGCAGTACTTC.

To note about this clonotype: A junction end diverges from the germline sequence, so it may reflect a read error. The V gene is TRBV25-1, the J gene TRBJ2-3; 11 bases fit TRBD2. This CDR3 is 16 amino acids long. Germline assignment: CDR1 MGHDK and CDR2 SYGVNS. The CDR3 sequence is CAGSLRGLAGGDTQYF. The CDR3 region has the DNA TGTGCCGGCAGTCTGAGGGGGCTAGCGGGGGGAGATACGCAGTATTTT.

The chain joins TRBV10-3 to TRBJ1-5, with 7 bases aligning to TRBD1. With 6 bases clipped from V and 6 bases from J, the junction kept 8 bases outside the gene matches. Germline V CDR1 and CDR2: ENHRY, SYGVKD. The CDR3 extends over 14 amino acids. The CDR3 region is CAISPTGSGQPQHF. Here the CDR3 DNA reads TGTGCCATCAGCCCGACAGGGTCGGGTCAGCCCCAGCATTTT.

The gene calls are TRBV24-1 and TRBJ1-1; D gene unclear. The germline V gene encodes CDR1 KGHDR and CDR2 SFDVKD. The V and J ends lost 0 bases and 3 bases respectively, with 10 bases between them. There are 15 residues in the CDR3. The CDR3 is CATSDLVFNDTEAFF. CDR3 bases: TGTGCCACCAGTGATTTGGTGTTCAACGACACTGAAGCTTTCTTT.

V gene TRBV3-1 combines with J gene TRBJ1-2, with D unresolved. The V end lost 1 base, the J end lost 8 bases, and 17 bases lay between the germline ends. The CDR3 is 15 amino acids. Germline CDR1 and CDR2: LGHDT and YNNKEL (reference sequence). DNA for the CDR3: TGTGCCAGCAGCCAAGTTCCTGGTACCGTGGACGGCTACACCTTC. Its protein product is CASSQVPGTVDGYTF.

Remarks on this clonotype: An end of the junction differs from the germline gene, which may be a read error. This chain connects TRBV9 to TRBJ2-7, with TRBD1 matching 9 bases. Germline CDR1 and CDR2: SGDLS and YYNGEE. The CDR3 loop spans 14 amino acids. The CDR3 region is CAGSSGQGTYEQYF. Here the CDR3 DNA reads TGTGCCGGCAGCAGTGGACAGGGGACCTACGAGCAGTACTTC.

This clonotype was recorded a few times. The chain employs TRBV7-9 and TRBJ2-7; D is unresolved. The DNA end is a closer match to TRBJ2-4, so the J assignment may be wrong. The CDR3 loop spans 14 amino acids. From germline, CDR1 is SEHNR and CDR2 FQNEAQ (reference sequence). For the CDR3, the DNA is TGTGCCAGCAGCTTTCGCATCGGCCGCGACATTCAGTACTTC. Translation gives CASSFRIGRDIQYF.

The sample holds a few counts of this clonotype. The J gene is TRBJ1-6, the V gene TRBV12-3 or TRBV12-4; 9 bases agree with TRBD1. The CDR3 runs to 15 residues. The trim removed 5 bases at V and 7 bases at J, leaving 6 bases unmatched. CDR3 DNA sequence: TGTGCCAGCAGTATGGGACAGGGAAAAAATTCACCCCTCCACTTT. Protein sequence: CASSMGQGKNSPLHF.

This clonotype was detected only a few times. The V and J genes are TRBV4-3 and TRBJ1-4; 9 nucleotides line up with TRBD1. Germline CDR1 LGHNA, CDR2 YSLEER. The CDR3 sequence is 15 residues long. The J segment lost 7 bases and the V segment lost 1 base, leaving 4 bases of the junction unmatched. CDR3 protein: CASSQVTGGGEKLFF. The CDR3 DNA sequence: TGCGCCAGCAGCCAAGTTACAGGGGGCGGTGAAAAACTGTTTTTT.

The chain couples TRBV12-3 or TRBV12-4 to TRBJ2-3; perhaps D is TRBD1 or TRBD2 (5 bases each). V was pared by 2 bases and J by 5 bases, with 23 bases between. This CDR3 comprises 18 residues. The CDR3 region is CASSLRGRDRGYGDTQYF. CDR3 coding DNA: TGTGCCAGCAGTTTAAGGGGCCGGGATAGAGGTTACGGAGATACGCAGTATTTT.

J is TRBJ2-1 and V is TRBV28; 9 bases align to TRBD2. The germline V gene has CDR1 MDHEN and CDR2 SYDVKM. This CDR3 contains 15 residues. V was pared by 3 bases and J by 7 bases, with 7 bases of the junction left unmatched. CDR3 loop: CASSFGLAGRNEQFF. CDR3 bases: TGTGCCAGCAGTTTTGGGCTAGCGGGGCGGAATGAGCAGTTCTTC. Variable domain in full (rest from reference TRBV28 and TRBJ2-1): DVKVTQSSRYLVKRTGEKVFLECVQDMDHENMFWYRQDPGLGLRLIYFSYDVKMKEKGDIPEGYSVSREKKERFSLILESASTNQTSMYLCASSFGLAGRNEQFFGPGTRLTVL.

The CDR3 loop is CASSQGQDQTYEQYF. The CDR3 region has the DNA TGCGCCAGCAGCCAAGGACAGGACCAGACCTACGAGCAGTACTTC. This sequence joins TRBV4-1 and TRBJ2-7; tentative D call: TRBD1 (6 bases). The germline V gene encodes CDR1 MGHRA and CDR2 YSYEKL. The V end lost 1 base, the J end lost 2 bases, and 12 bases lay between the germline ends. The length of the CDR3 is 15 residues.

V usage is TRBV11-1 and J usage is TRBJ1-6; D is undetermined. The CDR3 has 14 amino acids. Germline V gives CDR1 SGHAT, CDR2 FQDESV (reference sequence). V gave up 0 bases and J gave up 10 bases, with 10 bases separating them. CDR3 amino acids: CASSLALGGSPLHF. The CDR3 nucleotides read TGTGCCAGCAGCTTAGCGCTCGGCGGATCACCCCTCCACTTT. The whole variable domain, filled in from reference TRBV11-1 and TRBJ1-6, reads EAEVAQSPRYKITEKSQAVAFWCDPISGHATLYWYRQILGQGPELLVQFQDESVVDDSQLPKDRFSAERLKGVDSTLKIQPAELGDSAMYLCASSLALGGSPLHFGNGTRLTVT.

V is TRBV7-3 and J is TRBJ2-5; 7 bases agree with TRBD1. Trimming cost V 3 bases and J 11 bases; bases outside gene matches: 12. Per the germline V gene, CDR1 is SGHTA and CDR2 is FQGTGA. This CDR3 has 14 amino acids. The CDR3 loop is CASSLRQGNNEQYF. For the CDR3, the DNA is TGTGCCAGCAGCTTGAGACAGGGCAACAATGAGCAGTACTTC.

This clonotype came up once. The gene calls are TRBV12-3 or TRBV12-4 and TRBJ1-6; possibly TRBD1 for D (5 bases). Trimming stripped 0 bases from V and 3 bases from J, with 12 bases between. There are 17 residues in the CDR3. CDR3 sequence: CASSLARGPRYNSPLHF. DNA of the CDR3: TGTGCCAGCAGTTTAGCGAGGGGACCGCGCTATAATTCACCCCTCCACTTT.

This clonotype appeared a few times. The genes are TRBV20-1 and TRBJ2-1, with D uncertain. This CDR3 contains 13 residues. Trimming took off 0 bases at V and 0 bases at J, with 3 bases between the two ends. Germline CDR1 and CDR2: DFQATT and SNEGSKA (reference sequence). The CDR3 sequence: CSARESSYNEQFF. CDR3 DNA sequence: TGCAGTGCTAGAGAGAGCTCCTACAATGAGCAGTTCTTC.

J is TRBJ2-3 and V is TRBV7-6; D remains unclear. V was clipped by 0 bases and J by 3 bases, with 16 bases between them. The CDR3 has 17 amino acids. CDR1 is SGHVS and CDR2 is FNYEAQ in the germline V gene. The CDR3 sequence: CASSLAQLGFTTDTQYF. The CDR3 DNA sequence: TGTGCCAGCAGCTTAGCGCAGTTAGGTTTTACAACAGATACGCAGTATTTT. Complete variable domain (other parts from reference TRBV7-6 and TRBJ2-3): GAGVSQSPRYKVTKRGQDVALRCDPISGHVSLYWYRQALGQGPEFLTYFNYEAQQDKSGLPNDRFSAERPEGSISTLTIQRTEQRDSAMYRCASSLAQLGFTTDTQYFGPGTRLTVL.

The count of this clonotype is one. This chain connects TRBV6-2 or TRBV6-3 to TRBJ2-4; D unclear. The CDR3 totals 14 residues. Germline CDR1 reads MNHEY; CDR2 reads SVGEGT. V gave up 5 bases and J gave up 3 bases, with 11 bases separating them. This CDR3 is CASSAGQIKNIQYF. CDR3 sequence (DNA): TGTGCCAGCAGTGCCGGGCAGATCAAAAACATTCAGTACTTC.

This clonotype has ten or more counts. CDR3 sequence (DNA): TGTGCCAGCAGCGTCGGGACGGTTTATAATGAAAAACTGTTTTTT. This gives the protein CASSVGTVYNEKLFF. V usage is TRBV9 and J usage is TRBJ1-4, with D tentatively TRBD1 (5 bases). This CDR3 region has 15 residues. Trimming stripped 2 bases from V and 4 bases from J, with 12 bases between. The germline V gene has CDR1 SGDLS and CDR2 YYNGEE.

CDR3 residues: CASSQEGTDKAFF. The CDR3 bases are TGTGCCAGCAGCCAAGAGGGGACAGACAAAGCTTTCTTT. The V and J genes are TRBV3-1 and TRBJ1-1; 7 bases align to TRBD1. The germline V gene encodes CDR1 LGHDT and CDR2 YNNKEL (reference sequence). The CDR3 is made up of 13 amino acids. J gave up 9 bases and V 0 bases, and 4 bases lay outside the gene matches.

The chain links TRBV4-3 to TRBJ2-1, with D unresolved. Trimming removed 0 bases at V and 7 bases at J, with 10 bases between. The CDR3 loop spans 14 amino acids. The V gene's germline CDR1 is LGHNA and CDR2 YSLEER. The CDR3 DNA sequence: TGCGCCAGCAGCCAAGATATGGTAAGGAATGAGCAGTTCTTC. It translates to CASSQDMVRNEQFF.

V and J are TRBV5-1 and TRBJ2-7; D is uncertain. Germline CDR1 SGHRS, CDR2 YFSETQ. This CDR3 region has 14 residues. V was shortened by 2 bases and J by 6 bases, with 15 bases between the two germline ends. CDR3 loop: CASSFTGRWGEQYF. The CDR3 nucleotides read TGCGCCAGCAGCTTTACGGGCCGATGGGGCGAGCAGTACTTC.

This clonotype was found a few times. This rearrangement joins TRBV16 to TRBJ1-2; D possibly corresponds to TRBD1 (5 bases). CDR1 and CDR2 (germline): KGHSY, FQNENV. V was clipped by 0 bases and J by 8 bases, with 10 bases between them. The CDR3 runs 13 residues. CDR3 protein: CASSQSWQGGYTF. CDR3 coding DNA: TGTGCCAGCAGCCAATCATGGCAGGGAGGCTACACCTTC.

The chain has TRBV6-2 or TRBV6-3 and TRBJ2-5; possibly TRBD1 for D (6 bases). The V end was cut by 0 bases, the J end by 13 bases, with 12 bases between. CDR1 is MNHEY, CDR2 SVGEGT, per germline. This CDR3 comprises 12 residues. CDR3 bases: TGTGCCAGCAGTTACTCAGGGCAGGGGCGGTACTTC. Protein sequence: CASSYSGQGRYF.

J is TRBJ2-7 and V is TRBV20-1; 9 positions agree with TRBD2. V lost 4 bases to trimming and J lost 0 bases; unmatched junction nucleotides: 7. Germline V lookup: CDR1 DFQATT, CDR2 SNEGSKA (reference sequence). The CDR3 has 15 residues. The CDR3 spells CSATEQAGGSYEQYF. DNA for the CDR3: TGCAGTGCTACGGAGCAAGCGGGGGGCTCCTACGAGCAGTACTTC.

This chain links TRBV29-1 with TRBJ2-1, with 9 nucleotides matching TRBD1. Germline-derived CDR1 and CDR2 are SQVTM and ANQGSEA. This CDR3 spans 18 amino acids. V was clipped by 1 base and J by 10 bases; unmatched bases: 20. The DNA of the CDR3 is TGCAGCGTTGAAGCTTCGGGACAGGGAGCTACTCCACGCTACGAGCAGTTCTTC. Translated: CSVEASGQGATPRYEQFF.